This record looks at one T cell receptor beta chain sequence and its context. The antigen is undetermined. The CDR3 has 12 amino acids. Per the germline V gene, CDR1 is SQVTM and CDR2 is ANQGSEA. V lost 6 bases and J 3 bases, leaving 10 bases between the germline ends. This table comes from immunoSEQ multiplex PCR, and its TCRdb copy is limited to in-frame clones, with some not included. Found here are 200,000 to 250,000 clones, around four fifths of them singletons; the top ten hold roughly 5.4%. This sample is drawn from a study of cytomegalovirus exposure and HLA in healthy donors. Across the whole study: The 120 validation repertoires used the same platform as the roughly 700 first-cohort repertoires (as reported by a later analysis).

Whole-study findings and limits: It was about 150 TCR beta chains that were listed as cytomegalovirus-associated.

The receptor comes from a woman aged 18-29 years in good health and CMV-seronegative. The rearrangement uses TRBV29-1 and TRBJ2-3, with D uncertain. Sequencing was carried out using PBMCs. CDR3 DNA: TGCAGCGTCAGGTTAGGGACAGATACGCAGTATTTT. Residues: CSVRLGTDTQYF.